This is a list of T cell receptor beta chains from one sample in a study of blood T cell repertoires in COVID-19. The table came from immunoSEQ multiplex PCR; TCRdb's copy has only in-frame clones and leaves some out. The sample holds about 180,000 clones; around 83% are singletons and the top ten take 5% to 7.5%. Sequencing input: PBMCs or T cells enriched from blood (not recorded which). Receptor source: a man aged 40-49 years who had recovered from COVID-19. The CDR3 runs from the conserved cysteine through the conserved F or W. D genes are given only for firm matches. The size field is filled for only some rows; it gives once, few, many or a size class.

j_gene: TRBJ2-2; v_gene: TRBV5-1; d_gene: TRBD1; abundance: NA; CDR3aa: CASSSIFSGTAITGELFF; CDR3nt: TGCGCCAGCAGCTCGATATTTTCCGGGACAGCCATCACCGGGGAGCTGTTTTTT
j_gene: TRBJ1-5; v_gene: TRBV14; d_gene: NA; abundance: NA; CDR3aa: CASSQRGQPQHF; CDR3nt: TGTGCCAGCAGCCAAAGGGGACAGCCCCAGCATTTT
j_gene: TRBJ2-7; v_gene: TRBV10-3; d_gene: NA; abundance: NA; CDR3aa: CATQSPGTYEQYF; CDR3nt: TGTGCCACCCAGAGCCCGGGAACCTACGAGCAGTACTTC
j_gene: TRBJ2-7; v_gene: TRBV5-4; d_gene: NA; abundance: NA; CDR3aa: CASSSRQVSEQYF; CDR3nt: TGTGCCAGCAGCTCCCGACAGGTCTCAGAGCAGTACTTC
j_gene: TRBJ1-1; v_gene: TRBV19; d_gene: TRBD1; abundance: NA; CDR3aa: CASRPTGAVEAFF; CDR3nt: TGTGCCAGCCGCCCTACAGGGGCAGTTGAAGCTTTCTTT
j_gene: TRBJ2-7; v_gene: TRBV9; d_gene: NA; abundance: NA; CDR3aa: CASSGGAGPGEQYF; CDR3nt: TGTGCCAGCAGCGGTGGGGCAGGACCGGGCGAGCAGTACTTC
j_gene: TRBJ1-2; v_gene: TRBV29-1; d_gene: TRBD1; abundance: NA; CDR3aa: CSVEIGQGGIHGYTF; CDR3nt: TGCAGCGTTGAAATAGGACAGGGGGGAATCCATGGCTACACCTTC
j_gene: TRBJ1-4; v_gene: TRBV5-1; d_gene: NA; abundance: NA; CDR3aa: CASTPGGRSSEKLFF; CDR3nt: TGCGCCAGCACACCGGGGGGACGGTCCTCGGAAAAACTGTTTTTT
j_gene: TRBJ2-1; v_gene: TRBV9; d_gene: TRBD2; abundance: once; CDR3aa: CASSPAGGTSYNEQFF; CDR3nt: TGTGCCAGCAGCCCAGCGGGGGGCACCTCCTACAATGAGCAGTTCTTC
j_gene: TRBJ2-1; v_gene: TRBV7-2; d_gene: NA; abundance: few; CDR3aa: CASSLDPDSTLQYNEQFF; CDR3nt: TGTGCCAGCAGCTTAGACCCGGACAGCACCCTTCAATACAATGAGCAGTTCTTC
j_gene: TRBJ2-3; v_gene: TRBV28; d_gene: TRBD2; abundance: NA; CDR3aa: CASSSPGRAGDTQYF; CDR3nt: TGTGCCAGCAGCTCCCCCGGGAGGGCCGGGGATACGCAGTATTTT
j_gene: TRBJ2-1; v_gene: TRBV6-5; d_gene: TRBD2; abundance: NA; CDR3aa: CASSRTSVSYNEQFF; CDR3nt: TGTGCCAGCAGCCGGACTAGCGTCTCCTACAATGAGCAGTTCTTC